The next 13 T cell receptor beta chains were all read from a single sample in a study of cytomegalovirus exposure and HLA in healthy donors. 60 Vbeta and 13 Jbeta primers were used in PCR. Libraries were prepared by immunoSEQ multiplex PCR; TCRdb keeps only in-frame clonotypes and omits some of them. Here the sample spans 200,000 to 300,000 clones, roughly 81% being singletons. The sequenced sample was PBMCs. The origin of the receptors is a woman aged 40 to 55 in good health and CMV-seropositive.

This clone occurred a few times. The chain carries TRBV25-1 and TRBJ2-7; 8 bases match TRBD1. V shed 5 bases and J 3 bases; nucleotides not matched to a gene: 6. This CDR3 is 14 amino acids long. Germline lookup yields CDR1 MGHDK and CDR2 SYGVNS. Here the CDR3 reads CASSHTGQVYEQYF. The CDR3 nucleotides read TGTGCCAGCAGTCATACGGGACAGGTCTACGAGCAGTACTTC.

The rearrangement joins TRBV7-9 to TRBJ2-2; 14 positions match TRBD2. CDR1 and CDR2 (germline): SEHNR, FQNEAQ (reference sequence). The V gene end was trimmed by 1 base and the J gene end by 3 bases; junction bases not matched to a gene: 4. The CDR3 consists of 18 residues. CDR3 in amino acids: CASSLGLAGGFDTGELFF. In DNA, the CDR3 is TGTGCCAGCAGCTTAGGACTAGCGGGAGGGTTCGACACCGGGGAGCTGTTTTTT. Full variable domain (missing parts from reference TRBV7-9 and TRBJ2-2): DTGVSQNPRHKITKRGQNVTFRCDPISEHNRLYWYRQTLGQGPEFLTYFQNEAQLEKSRLLSDRFSAERPKGSFSTLEIQRTEQGDSAMYLCASSLGLAGGFDTGELFFGEGSRLTVL.

This clone was picked up a small number of times. The chain couples TRBV30 to TRBJ1-2; D might be TRBD1 (6 bases). V dropped 3 bases and J dropped 7 bases, with 21 bases sitting between them. The germline CDR1 and CDR2 sequences are GTSNPN and SVGIG (reference sequence). The CDR3 has 15 residues. CDR3 nucleotides: TGTGCCTGGAGGGGAATGGGGGGGGCCGAAGCTGGCTACACCTTC. Its translation is CAWRGMGGAEAGYTF.

V usage is TRBV6-1 and J usage is TRBJ1-5; TRBD1 matches 8 bases. V gave up 1 base and J gave up 7 bases; unmatched junction bases: 18. CDR3 length: 19 residues. Germline V gene data show CDR1 as MNHNS and CDR2 as SASEGT. The DNA of the CDR3 is TGTGCCAGCAGTGAAGTTACTTTTGTGGACAGGGATTTTTTCCAGCCCCAGCATTTT. Residues: CASSEVTFVDRDFFQPQHF.

This clone has a handful of counts. The V gene is TRBV21-1, the J gene TRBJ2-3; the table's D gene call, TRBD2, was not cross checked with the DNA. TRBV21-1 is tagged as a pseudogene. This CDR3 has 20 residues. The CDR3 spells CASSKEPKEREHPPTDTQYF. In DNA form, the CDR3 reads TGTGCCAGCAGCAAAGAGCCTAAGGAGCGGGAGCACCCTCCCACAGATACGCAGTATTTT.

For this clone: At one of its ends the junction is not consistent with the germline gene, which may arise from a read error. The chain recombines TRBV7-9 with TRBJ2-1; 8 bases line up with TRBD2. Germline V gene lookup returns CDR1 SEHNR and CDR2 FQNEAQ (reference sequence). The CDR3 length is 14 residues. The DNA for the CDR3 is TGTTCCAGCAGTCAGACCGGGACTAGTCGTGAGCAGTTCTTC. It is translated as CSSSQTGTSREQFF.

The rearrangement links TRBV19 to TRBJ2-3; 11 nucleotides align to TRBD2. The CDR3 is made up of 16 amino acids. The junction had 9 bases not matched to a gene; V was cut back by 3 bases and J by 7 bases. Germline CDR1 reads LNHDA; CDR2 reads SQIVND (reference sequence). The CDR3 nucleotides read TGTGCCAGTAGTATCCTTGTAGCGGGAGGGCCGAATACGCAGTATTTT. This sequence encodes CASSILVAGGPNTQYF.

The chain links TRBV28 to TRBJ2-1, with 7 bases lining up with TRBD2. The CDR3 consists of 14 residues. CDR1 and CDR2 from the germline V gene are MDHEN and SYDVKM. V was clipped by 7 bases and J by 6 bases; unmatched bases: 9. CDR3: CASIGGGPGNEQFF. The CDR3 DNA reads as TGTGCCAGCATCGGGGGAGGGCCTGGCAATGAGCAGTTCTTC.

J is TRBJ2-1 and V is TRBV18, with TRBD2 matching 8 bases. V gave up 3 bases and J gave up 8 bases; unmatched junction bases: 3. Germline values: CDR1 KGHSH, CDR2 LQKENI. This CDR3 region has 13 residues. The CDR3 loop reads CASSPRAGDEQFF. Here the CDR3 DNA reads TGTGCCAGCTCACCGAGAGCGGGAGATGAGCAGTTCTTC. Full variable domain (rest looked up from reference TRBV18 and TRBJ2-1): NAGVMQNPRHLVRRRGQEARLRCSPMKGHSHVYWYRQLPEEGLKFMVYLQKENIIDESGMPKERFSAEFPKEGPSILRIQQVVRGDSAAYFCASSPRAGDEQFFGPGTRLTVL.

The chain recombines TRBV7-9 with TRBJ2-1, with TRBD2 as a possible D gene (5 bases). The CDR3 covers 16 residues. Germline V CDR1 and CDR2: SEHNR, FQNEAQ (reference sequence). The V and J ends lost 5 bases and 3 bases respectively, with 17 bases between them. CDR3 amino acids: CASSLPRGMGYNEQFF. CDR3 sequence (DNA): TGTGCCAGCAGCCTGCCCCGGGGAATGGGCTACAATGAGCAGTTCTTC.

The V gene is TRBV19, the J gene TRBJ2-7; D is ambiguous. This CDR3 is built from 14 residues. Germline-derived CDR1 and CDR2 are LNHDA and SQIVND (reference sequence). V lost 3 bases and J lost 2, with 11 bases in between. This CDR3 reads CASSMDHSTYEQYF. In DNA form, the CDR3 reads TGTGCCAGTAGTATGGATCACAGCACCTACGAGCAGTACTTC.

The rearrangement links TRBV18 to TRBJ2-7; no clear D. CDR3 length equals 12 residues. From germline, CDR1 is KGHSH and CDR2 LQKENI. V gave up 3 bases and J gave up 4 bases, with 7 bases separating them. The CDR3 loop reads CASSPNRYEQYF. CDR3 nucleotide sequence: TGTGCCAGCTCACCTAATAGATACGAGCAGTACTTC.

In this sample, this clone turned up once. This chain connects TRBV6-5 to TRBJ2-1, with 8 bases aligning to TRBD1. J was trimmed by 5 bases and V by 5 bases; bases with no gene match: 8. The CDR3 loop spans 15 amino acids. Germline V gene lookup returns CDR1 MNHEY and CDR2 SVGAGI. CDR3 protein: CASSRQDRAHNEQFF. CDR3 sequence (DNA): TGTGCCAGCAGTCGACAGGACAGGGCCCACAATGAGCAGTTCTTC.